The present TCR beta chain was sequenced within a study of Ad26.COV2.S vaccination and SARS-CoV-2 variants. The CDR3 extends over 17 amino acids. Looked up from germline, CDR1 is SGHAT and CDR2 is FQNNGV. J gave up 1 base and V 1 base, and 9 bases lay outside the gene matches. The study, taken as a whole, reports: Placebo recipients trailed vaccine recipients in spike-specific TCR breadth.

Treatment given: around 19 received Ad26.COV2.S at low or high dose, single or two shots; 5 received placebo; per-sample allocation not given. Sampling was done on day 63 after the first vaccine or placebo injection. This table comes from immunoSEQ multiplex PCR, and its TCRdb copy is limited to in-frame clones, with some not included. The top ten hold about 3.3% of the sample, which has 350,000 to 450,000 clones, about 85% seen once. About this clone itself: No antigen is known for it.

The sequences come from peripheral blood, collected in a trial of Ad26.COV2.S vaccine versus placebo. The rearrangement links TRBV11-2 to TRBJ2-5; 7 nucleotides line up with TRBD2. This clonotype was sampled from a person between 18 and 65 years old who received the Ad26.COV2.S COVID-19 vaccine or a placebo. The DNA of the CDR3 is TGTGCCAGCAGCTTAGGACTGAAAGCGGGGATCCAAGAGACCCAGTACTTC. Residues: CASSLGLKAGIQETQYF.